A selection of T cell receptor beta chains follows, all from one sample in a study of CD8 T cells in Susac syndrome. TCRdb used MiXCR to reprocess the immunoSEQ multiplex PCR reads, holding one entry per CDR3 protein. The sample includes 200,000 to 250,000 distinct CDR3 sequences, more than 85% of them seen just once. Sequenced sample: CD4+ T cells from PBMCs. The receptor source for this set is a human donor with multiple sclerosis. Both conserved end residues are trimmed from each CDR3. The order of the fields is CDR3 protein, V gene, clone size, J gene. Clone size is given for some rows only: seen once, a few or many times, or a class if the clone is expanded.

ASSGAIGSSGANVLT	TRBV19	-	TRBJ2-6
ASSRKAGLPRTGELF	TRBV6-1	-	TRBJ2-2
SARDQGRDWTYEQY	TRBV20-1	-	TRBJ2-7
ASSQGWGQASQH	TRBV4-1	-	TRBJ1-5
ASARQGMNTGELF	TRBV19	-	TRBJ2-2
ASSPGRFSNQPQH	TRBV9	once	TRBJ1-5
ASSMRTVDEKLF	TRBV6-5	-	TRBJ1-4
ASSSLDRAGTPLH	TRBV12-3/TRBV12-4	-	TRBJ1-6
SVERAGGTGYT	TRBV29-1	-	TRBJ1-2
ASSAGTGVSPLH	TRBV2	-	TRBJ1-6
ASSLVAIGAQHGYT	TRBV7-2	-	TRBJ1-2
ASSNTAYQPQH	TRBV2	-	TRBJ1-5
ASSQDLIGGGYGYT	TRBV3-1	-	TRBJ1-2
ASSQGLAWSGANVLT	TRBV14	once	TRBJ2-6
ASSEELGSDEQF	TRBV6-4	-	TRBJ2-1
ASSLSGTLPYEQY	TRBV6-5	-	TRBJ2-7
AWRTTGHLNSPLH	TRBV30	-	TRBJ1-6
SVAVVGGGQNEQF	TRBV29-1	-	TRBJ2-1
ATSDSTGSGETQY	TRBV24-1	-	TRBJ2-5
ASSQSASYNEQF	TRBV3-1	-	TRBJ2-1
ASTFRGGQALRYT	TRBV3-1	-	TRBJ1-2
ATREVGANIQY	TRBV15	-	TRBJ2-4
ASSFPWTGDDGYT	TRBV12-3/TRBV12-4	-	TRBJ1-2
ASSGTGTGGSPLH	TRBV7-3	-	TRBJ1-6
ASSLGQQNEKLF	TRBV5-1	-	TRBJ1-4
ASSAGQGPYNEQF	TRBV9	-	TRBJ2-1
ASSQVPGYT	TRBV3-1	-	TRBJ1-2
SASQAGSYEQY	TRBV20-1	-	TRBJ2-7
ASSSGLGSGGSYNEQF	TRBV5-1	-	TRBJ2-1
ASSDGGLSYEQY	TRBV10-1	-	TRBJ2-7
AISETTGTSLGYT	TRBV10-3	-	TRBJ1-2
ASSHTSAGEI	TRBV3-1	-	TRBJ2-1
ASSQSWGTDTQY	TRBV12-3/TRBV12-4	-	TRBJ2-3
SVDWGPRTEAF	TRBV29-1	-	TRBJ1-1
SAREGQNTEAF	TRBV20-1	once	TRBJ1-1
AWSHPLRAHTEAF	TRBV30	-	TRBJ1-1
ASSWGLRTDTQY	TRBV5-1	-	TRBJ2-3
AWLRELGSPLH	TRBV30	-	TRBJ1-6
SVGLAGPKDTQY	TRBV29-1	-	TRBJ2-3
ASSGREAHQPQH	TRBV2	-	TRBJ1-5
SVEDRGGAAETQY	TRBV29-1	once	TRBJ2-5
ASSYQGPTVGDTQY	TRBV6-5	-	TRBJ2-3
ASSLLQNSPLH	TRBV7-9	-	TRBJ1-6
ATSDSYYEQY	TRBV24-1	-	TRBJ2-7
AISATLVETQY	TRBV10-3	-	TRBJ2-5
SVVRKMNTEAF	TRBV29-1	-	TRBJ1-1
ASSPFRATVTQY	TRBV12-3/TRBV12-4	-	TRBJ2-5
ASSPGGGLGYGYT	TRBV3-1	-	TRBJ1-2
ASSRGLVIYPGELF	TRBV3-1	-	TRBJ2-2
SATQGGGNTEAF	TRBV20-1	-	TRBJ1-1
ASSLVLAGKDEQY	TRBV5-1	once	TRBJ2-7
ASSSSGAGGTQY	TRBV7-2	-	TRBJ2-5
ASSDSLSYTEAF	TRBV2	once	TRBJ1-1
AWEGHPNTEAF	TRBV30	-	TRBJ1-1
AWSVGSRGYT	TRBV30	few	TRBJ1-2
ASSWGGDSNQPQH	TRBV6-5	-	TRBJ1-5
ASSGTGSGNSPLH	TRBV25-1	-	TRBJ1-6
ALQPGLWNSPLH	TRBV30	-	TRBJ1-6
ASSTTSGVSYIGYEQY	TRBV3-1	-	TRBJ2-7